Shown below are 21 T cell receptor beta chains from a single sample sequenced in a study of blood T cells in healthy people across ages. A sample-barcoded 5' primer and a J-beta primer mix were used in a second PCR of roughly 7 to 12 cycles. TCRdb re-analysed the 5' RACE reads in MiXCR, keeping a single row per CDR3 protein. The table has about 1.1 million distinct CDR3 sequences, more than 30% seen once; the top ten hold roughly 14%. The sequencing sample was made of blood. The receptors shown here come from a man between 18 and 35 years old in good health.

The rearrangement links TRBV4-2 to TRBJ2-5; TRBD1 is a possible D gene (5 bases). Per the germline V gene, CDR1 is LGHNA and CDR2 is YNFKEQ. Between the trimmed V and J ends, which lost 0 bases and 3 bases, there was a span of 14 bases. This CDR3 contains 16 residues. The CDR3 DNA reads TGTGCCAGCAGCCAAGAAGGTCCAGGGTCGAAAGAGACCCAGTACTTC. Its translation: CASSQEGPGSKETQYF.

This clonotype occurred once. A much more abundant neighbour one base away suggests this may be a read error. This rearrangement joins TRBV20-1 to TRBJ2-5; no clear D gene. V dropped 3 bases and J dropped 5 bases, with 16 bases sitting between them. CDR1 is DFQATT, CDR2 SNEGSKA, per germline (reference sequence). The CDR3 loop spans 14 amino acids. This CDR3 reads CSASAQVPRETQYF. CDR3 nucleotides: TGCAGTGCTAGCGCCCAGGTCCCACGGGAGACCCAGTACTTC.

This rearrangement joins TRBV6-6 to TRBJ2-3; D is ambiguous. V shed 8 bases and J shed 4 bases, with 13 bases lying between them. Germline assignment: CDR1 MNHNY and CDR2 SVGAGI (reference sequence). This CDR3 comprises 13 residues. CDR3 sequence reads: CASVRLVSDTQYF. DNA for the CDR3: TGTGCCAGCGTAAGGCTAGTGTCAGATACGCAGTATTTT.

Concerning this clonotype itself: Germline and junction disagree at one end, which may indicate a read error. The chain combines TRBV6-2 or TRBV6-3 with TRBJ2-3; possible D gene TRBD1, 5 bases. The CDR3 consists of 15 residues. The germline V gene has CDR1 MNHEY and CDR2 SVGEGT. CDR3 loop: CASSYSARNTGTQYF. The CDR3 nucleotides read TGTGCCAGCAGTTACTCAGCCAGGAACACAGGTACGCAGTATTTT.

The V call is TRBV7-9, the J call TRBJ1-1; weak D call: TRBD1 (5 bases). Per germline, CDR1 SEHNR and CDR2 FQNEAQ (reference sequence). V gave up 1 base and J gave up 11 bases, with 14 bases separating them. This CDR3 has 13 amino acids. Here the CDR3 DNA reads TGTGCCAGCAGCTTAGGGACGGGAGGGGATGCTTTCTTT. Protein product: CASSLGTGGDAFF.

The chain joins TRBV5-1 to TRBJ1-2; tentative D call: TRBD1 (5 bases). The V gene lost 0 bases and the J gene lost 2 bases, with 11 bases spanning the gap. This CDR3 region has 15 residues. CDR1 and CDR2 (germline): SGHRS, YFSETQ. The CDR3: CASSLGRGRNYGYTF. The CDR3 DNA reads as TGCGCCAGCAGCTTGGGTCGGGGCAGGAACTATGGCTACACCTTC.

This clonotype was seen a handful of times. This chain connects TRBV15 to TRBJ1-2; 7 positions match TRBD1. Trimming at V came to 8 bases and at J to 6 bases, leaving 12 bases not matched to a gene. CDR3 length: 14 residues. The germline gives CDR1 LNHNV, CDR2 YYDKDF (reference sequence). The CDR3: CATGGSDRVDGYTF. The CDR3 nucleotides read TGTGCCACCGGGGGATCCGACAGGGTTGATGGCTACACCTTC.

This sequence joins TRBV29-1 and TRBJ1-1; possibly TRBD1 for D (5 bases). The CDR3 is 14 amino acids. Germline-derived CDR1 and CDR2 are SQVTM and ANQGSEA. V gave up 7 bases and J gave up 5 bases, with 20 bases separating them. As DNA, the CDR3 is TGCAGCGCCGCCCGGAGCCAGGGAGGGACTGAAGCTTTCTTT. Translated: CSAARSQGGTEAFF.

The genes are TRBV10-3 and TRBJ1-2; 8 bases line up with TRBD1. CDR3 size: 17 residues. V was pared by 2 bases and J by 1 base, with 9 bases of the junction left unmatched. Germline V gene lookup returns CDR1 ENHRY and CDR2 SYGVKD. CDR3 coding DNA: TGTGCCATCAGTGAGGGTCAGGGGGCAGGAGGTAACTATGGCTACACCTTC. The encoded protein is CAISEGQGAGGNYGYTF.

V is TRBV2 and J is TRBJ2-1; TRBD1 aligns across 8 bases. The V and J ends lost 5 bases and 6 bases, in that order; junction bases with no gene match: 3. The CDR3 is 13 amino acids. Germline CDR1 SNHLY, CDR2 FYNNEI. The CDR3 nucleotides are TGTGCCAGCAGTCCCGGGACAGGCAATGAGCAGTTCTTC. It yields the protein CASSPGTGNEQFF. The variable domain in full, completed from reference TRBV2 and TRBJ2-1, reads EPEVTQTPSHQVTQMGQEVILRCVPISNHLYFYWYRQILGQKVEFLVSFYNNEISEKSEIFDDQFSVERPDGSNFTLKIRSTKLEDSAMYFCASSPGTGNEQFFGPGTRLTVL.

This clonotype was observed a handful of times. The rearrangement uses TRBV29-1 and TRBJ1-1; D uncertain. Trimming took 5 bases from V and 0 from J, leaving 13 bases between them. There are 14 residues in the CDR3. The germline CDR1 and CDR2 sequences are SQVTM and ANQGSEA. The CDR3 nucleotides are TGCAGCGTTTCCGGGTTGGGGATGAACACTGAAGCTTTCTTT. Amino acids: CSVSGLGMNTEAFF.

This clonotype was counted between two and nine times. The CDR3 DNA follows: TGTGCCAGCAGTTTCGGGACAGGGGGCGGGAATACGCAGTATTTT. Protein product: CASSFGTGGGNTQYF. The chain recombines TRBV27 with TRBJ2-3, with 12 positions matching TRBD1. Germline V gene data show CDR1 as MNHEY and CDR2 as SMNVEV (reference sequence). The V and J ends lost 3 bases and 7 bases, in that order; junction bases with no gene match: 5. The CDR3 is made up of 15 amino acids.

The CDR3 loop reads CASSSGGVGSSYEQYF. CDR3 nucleotide sequence: TGTGCCAGCAGCTCTGGGGGGGTCGGGAGCTCCTACGAGCAGTACTTC. This rearrangement joins TRBV7-2 to TRBJ2-7; 7 nucleotides match TRBD2. V was pared by 4 bases and J by 0 bases, with 9 bases of the junction left unmatched. In germline, CDR1 is SGHTA, CDR2 FQGNSA. The CDR3 totals 16 residues.

This chain's CDR3 is CASSSRSGKTGSDTQYF. In DNA, the CDR3 is TGCGCCAGCAGCTCCCGGTCGGGCAAAACAGGATCAGATACGCAGTATTTT. The gene calls are TRBV4-3 and TRBJ2-3, with D possibly TRBD1 on 5 matching bases. CDR1 is LGHNA, CDR2 YSLEER, per germline. V was cut by 5 bases and J by 4 bases, with 22 bases left in between. The CDR3 is 17 residues long.

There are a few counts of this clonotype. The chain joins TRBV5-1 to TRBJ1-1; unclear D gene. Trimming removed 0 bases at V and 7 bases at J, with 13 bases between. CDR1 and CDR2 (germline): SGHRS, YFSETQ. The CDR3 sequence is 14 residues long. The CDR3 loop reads CASSLAVSGNEAFF. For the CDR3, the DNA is TGCGCCAGCAGCTTGGCCGTTTCGGGGAATGAAGCTTTCTTT.

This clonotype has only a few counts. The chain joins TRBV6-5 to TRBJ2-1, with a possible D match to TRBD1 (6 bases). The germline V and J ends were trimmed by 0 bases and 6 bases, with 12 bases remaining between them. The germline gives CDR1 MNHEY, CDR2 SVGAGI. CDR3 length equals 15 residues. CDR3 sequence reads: CASSYSSGTSNEQFF. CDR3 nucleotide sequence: TGTGCCAGCAGTTACTCGTCCGGGACAAGCAATGAGCAGTTCTTC.

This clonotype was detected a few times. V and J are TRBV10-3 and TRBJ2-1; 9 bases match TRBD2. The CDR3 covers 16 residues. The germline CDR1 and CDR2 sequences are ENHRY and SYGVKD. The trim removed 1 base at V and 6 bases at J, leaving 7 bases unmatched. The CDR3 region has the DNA TGTGCCATCAGTGAGTTGGTGAGCGGGGGGCTCAATGAGCAGTTCTTC. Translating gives CAISELVSGGLNEQFF.

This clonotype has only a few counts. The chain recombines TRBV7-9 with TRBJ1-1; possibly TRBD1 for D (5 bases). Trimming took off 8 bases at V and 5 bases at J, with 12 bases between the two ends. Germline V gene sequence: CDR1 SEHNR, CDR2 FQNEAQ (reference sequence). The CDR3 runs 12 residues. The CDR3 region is CASRLGTTEAFF. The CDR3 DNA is TGTGCCAGCCGGTTAGGGACTACTGAAGCTTTCTTT.

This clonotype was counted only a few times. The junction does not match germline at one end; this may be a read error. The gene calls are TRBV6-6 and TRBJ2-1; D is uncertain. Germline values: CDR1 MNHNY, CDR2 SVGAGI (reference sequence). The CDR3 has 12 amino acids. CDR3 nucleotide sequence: TGTGCCAGCAGTTACAATAACAATGAGCAGTTTTTC. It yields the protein CASSYNNNEQFF.

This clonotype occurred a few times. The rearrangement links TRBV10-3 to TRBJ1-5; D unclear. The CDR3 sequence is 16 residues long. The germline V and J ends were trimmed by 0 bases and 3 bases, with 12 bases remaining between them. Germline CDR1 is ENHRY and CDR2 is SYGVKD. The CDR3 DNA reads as TGTGCCATCAGTGAGTCTAGAGGGCGCCCCAATCAGCCCCAGCATTTT. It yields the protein CAISESRGRPNQPQHF.

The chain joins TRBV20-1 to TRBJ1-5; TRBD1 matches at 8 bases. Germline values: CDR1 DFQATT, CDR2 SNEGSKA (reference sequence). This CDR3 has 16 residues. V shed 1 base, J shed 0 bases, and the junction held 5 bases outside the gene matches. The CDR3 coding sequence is TGCAGTGCTAGAGGCCCGGGACAGGCTAGCAATCAGCCCCAGCATTTT. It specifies CSARGPGQASNQPQHF.